Listed below are T cell receptor beta chains from one sample, sequenced in a study of blood T cell repertoires in COVID-19. Libraries were prepared by immunoSEQ multiplex PCR; TCRdb keeps only in-frame clonotypes and omits some of them. The sample includes hundreds of thousands of clones, around 83% of them seen just once. Material: PBMCs or T cells enriched from blood (not recorded which). The receptors shown here come from a woman in her forties who had recovered from COVID-19. Both conserved end residues are part of each CDR3. The order of the fields is V gene, CDR3 length, clone size, J gene, CDR3 protein. Clone size is not always given. Where it is, it says once, few, many or a class for expanded clones.

v_call: TRBV2; cdr3_length: 14; clone_size: .; j_call: TRBJ2-7; cdr3_aa: CASSKEGGPYEQYF
v_call: TRBV6-2/TRBV6-3; cdr3_length: 13; clone_size: .; j_call: TRBJ1-2; cdr3_aa: CASNPDTNYGYTF
v_call: TRBV28; cdr3_length: 13; clone_size: .; j_call: TRBJ1-4; cdr3_aa: CASRDRMNEKLFF
v_call: TRBV7-9; cdr3_length: 18; clone_size: .; j_call: TRBJ2-1; cdr3_aa: CASSLDVAGGPSDNEQFF
v_call: TRBV28; cdr3_length: 13; clone_size: .; j_call: TRBJ2-7; cdr3_aa: CASKGTFSYEQYF
v_call: TRBV5-6; cdr3_length: 17; clone_size: once; j_call: TRBJ2-3; cdr3_aa: CASSPGLAGPRGDTQYF
v_call: TRBV11-2; cdr3_length: 15; clone_size: .; j_call: TRBJ2-1; cdr3_aa: CASSLGLAVYNEQFF
v_call: TRBV30; cdr3_length: 14; clone_size: .; j_call: TRBJ1-1; cdr3_aa: CAWSGTGGNTEAFF
v_call: TRBV3-1/TRBV3-2; cdr3_length: 18; clone_size: .; j_call: TRBJ2-1; cdr3_aa: CASSQDGLQLAGEGWQFF
v_call: TRBV6-1; cdr3_length: 15; clone_size: .; j_call: TRBJ2-1; cdr3_aa: CASSEGTSGNNEQFF
v_call: TRBV5-5; cdr3_length: 15; clone_size: .; j_call: TRBJ2-7; cdr3_aa: CASSLVLAGHREQYF
v_call: TRBV7-2; cdr3_length: 16; clone_size: once; j_call: TRBJ2-5; cdr3_aa: CASSLGGSGRGETQYF
v_call: TRBV11-2; cdr3_length: 13; clone_size: .; j_call: TRBJ1-2; cdr3_aa: CASSPPDSYGYTF
v_call: TRBV18; cdr3_length: 15; clone_size: few; j_call: TRBJ2-7; cdr3_aa: CASSQPGQDTYEQYF
v_call: TRBV5-1; cdr3_length: 13; clone_size: once; j_call: TRBJ1-4; cdr3_aa: CASRLSTNEKLFF
v_call: TRBV28; cdr3_length: 14; clone_size: .; j_call: TRBJ1-2; cdr3_aa: CASSFGGAGYGYTF
v_call: TRBV18; cdr3_length: 15; clone_size: few; j_call: TRBJ1-1; cdr3_aa: CASSLGQPRNTEAFF
v_call: TRBV4-1; cdr3_length: 15; clone_size: .; j_call: TRBJ2-1; cdr3_aa: CASRARAGMNNEQFF
v_call: TRBV6-5; cdr3_length: 12; clone_size: .; j_call: TRBJ2-7; cdr3_aa: CASKDSSYEQYF
v_call: TRBV4-3; cdr3_length: 16; clone_size: .; j_call: TRBJ2-1; cdr3_aa: CASSQATGGRVNEQFF
v_call: TRBV24-1; cdr3_length: 14; clone_size: .; j_call: TRBJ2-2; cdr3_aa: CATRGTGTTGELFF
v_call: TRBV4-2; cdr3_length: 15; clone_size: .; j_call: TRBJ1-4; cdr3_aa: CASSQDPRASEKLFF